This T cell receptor beta chain appears in the sequencing data of a study of blood T cell repertoires in COVID-19. Overall study context: Italy, Spain and the United States were the sources of the convalescent and acute COVID-19 samples. T cells, B-cell-depleted T cells, or PBMCs provided the cDNA or gDNA that served as material.

J was trimmed by 6 bases and V by 4 bases; bases with no gene match: 14. The V gene's germline CDR1 is MNHEY and CDR2 SVGAGI. The CDR3 is made up of 16 amino acids. Per the study methods: Amplification from reference gene primers served as the basis for estimated nucleated cell counts. Generated by immunoSEQ multiplex PCR, the TCRdb table keeps only in-frame clones and is missing some. V, J and clone size reflect that table, while D and trimming were determined from the DNA. The table has roughly 200,000 clones, more than 80% seen once; the top ten hold more than 5%. The chain combines TRBV6-5 with TRBJ1-1, with TRBD1 matching over 7 bases. Sequencing used PBMCs or T cells enriched from blood (not recorded which). This receptor was identified in a man aged 35 to 55 who had recovered from COVID-19. This CDR3 is CASSSGLRGQVPEAFF. The CDR3 DNA reads TGTGCCAGCAGTTCCGGTTTGAGGGGGCAGGTGCCTGAAGCTTTCTTT.